The next 27 T cell receptor beta chains were all read from a single sample in a study of response to subunit inactivated influenza vaccine. Each CDR3 protein gets one entry after TCRdb re-called the RT-PCR reads with MiXCR. Of about 650,000 distinct CDR3 sequences listed, about 15% are singletons. The input for sequencing was PBMCs from blood, taken 14 to 15 days before vaccination. The receptors derive from a man aged 50 to 60 who received an inactivated influenza vaccine.

This clonotype was counted at least ten times. The gene calls are TRBV5-6 and TRBJ2-1; TRBD2 matches 8 bases. This CDR3 region has 14 residues. Germline lookup yields CDR1 SGHDT and CDR2 YYEEEE. The junction had 9 bases not matched to a gene; V was cut back by 4 bases and J by 9 bases. This chain's CDR3 is CASSPTGLALEQFF. CDR3 DNA sequence: TGTGCCAGCAGCCCCACCGGACTAGCACTTGAGCAGTTCTTC.

The chain is built from TRBV29-1 and TRBJ2-5; possibly TRBD1 or TRBD2 for D (5 bases each). This CDR3 has 15 residues. V lost 3 bases, J lost 1 base, and 15 bases lay in between. Germline CDR1 SQVTM, CDR2 ANQGSEA. The CDR3 sequence is CSVDWSYGAQETQYF. As DNA, the CDR3 is TGCAGCGTTGATTGGTCCTACGGGGCCCAAGAGACCCAGTACTTC.

V usage is TRBV25-1 and J usage is TRBJ2-7; 9 nucleotides line up with TRBD1. The V and J ends lost 5 bases and 3 bases, in that order; junction bases with no gene match: 8. Per the germline V gene, CDR1 is MGHDK and CDR2 is SYGVNS. The CDR3 runs 15 residues. CDR3 sequence reads: CASSHSGTGIYEQYF. The CDR3 coding sequence is TGTGCCAGCAGTCACTCCGGGACAGGGATCTACGAGCAGTACTTC.

The rearrangement uses TRBV6-1 and TRBJ2-5, with TRBD2 matching over 7 bases. The CDR3 totals 15 residues. Germline V gene sequence: CDR1 MNHNS, CDR2 SASEGT. Germline trimming cut 6 bases from V and 1 base from J; bases unmatched to any gene: 8. The CDR3 region has the DNA TGTGCCAGCAGGAGTGCCCTAGCGGTCCAAGAGACCCAGTACTTC. Its translation is CASRSALAVQETQYF.

The table lists this clonotype with a few counts. The CDR3 region is CAIGQTGTGTDTQYF. The CDR3 DNA is TGTGCCATCGGGCAGACAGGGACGGGGACAGATACGCAGTATTTT. The chain joins TRBV10-3 to TRBJ2-3; 7 positions agree with TRBD1. CDR3 length: 15 amino acids. After removal of 8 bases from V and 3 bases from J, the junction contained 11 bases not matched to a gene. CDR1 and CDR2 from the germline V gene are ENHRY and SYGVKD.

Written as DNA, the CDR3 is TGTGCCAGCAGTTTAACAGGGTACACTGAAGCTTTCTTT. It specifies CASSLTGYTEAFF. This chain uses TRBV12-3 or TRBV12-4 with TRBJ1-1; TRBD1 is a possible D gene (6 bases). V lost 2 bases and J 3 bases, leaving 7 bases between the germline ends. This CDR3 has 13 residues.

The chain is built from TRBV5-1 and TRBJ2-3; TRBD2 aligns across 8 bases. This CDR3 has 16 amino acids. Germline V gene sequence: CDR1 SGHRS, CDR2 YFSETQ. V lost 2 bases to trimming and J lost 0 bases; unmatched junction nucleotides: 5. The CDR3 loop is CASSFSGTRSTDTQYF. The DNA for the CDR3 is TGCGCCAGCAGCTTCTCCGGGACTAGGAGCACAGATACGCAGTATTTT.

The chain has TRBV5-1 and TRBJ1-5; D is ambiguous. The V end lost 3 bases, the J end lost 0 bases, and 10 bases lay between the germline ends. Germline V gene sequence: CDR1 SGHRS, CDR2 YFSETQ. CDR3 length: 15 amino acids. The CDR3 DNA is TGCGCCAGCAGCTCGGACGGAAATAGCAATCAGCCCCAGCATTTT. Amino acids: CASSSDGNSNQPQHF.

The chain uses TRBV10-3 and TRBJ2-1; 8 bases align to TRBD2. CDR1 and CDR2 from the germline V gene are ENHRY and SYGVKD. The CDR3 is 16 amino acids. V gave up 0 bases and J gave up 2 bases; unmatched junction bases: 3. CDR3 protein: CAISESAAGAYNEQFF. The DNA of the CDR3 is TGTGCCATCAGTGAGTCGGCAGCGGGGGCCTACAATGAGCAGTTCTTC.

This clonotype was seen more than once but under ten times. The chain joins TRBV11-1 to TRBJ2-1; a weak D match, TRBD2 (7 bases). V gave up 7 bases and J gave up 4 bases, with 20 bases separating them. The CDR3 has 16 residues. The germline gives CDR1 SGHAT, CDR2 FQDESV (reference sequence). The CDR3 DNA reads TGTGCCAGCACCTCCGTGGGGGGGGCTAAATACAATGAGCAGTTCTTC. Its protein is CASTSVGGAKYNEQFF. Full variable domain (outside the CDR3, taken from reference TRBV11-1 and TRBJ2-1): EAEVAQSPRYKITEKSQAVAFWCDPISGHATLYWYRQILGQGPELLVQFQDESVVDDSQLPKDRFSAERLKGVDSTLKIQPAELGDSAMYLCASTSVGGAKYNEQFFGPGTRLTVL.

This clonotype has a handful of counts. Germline is not matched at one junction end, which may reflect a read error. This chain joins TRBV7-2 and TRBJ2-5; maybe TRBD1 (5 bases). This CDR3 contains 15 residues. Germline V lookup: CDR1 SGHTA, CDR2 FQGNSA. The CDR3 here is CASSQQTESQGTQYF. In nucleotides, the CDR3 is TGTGCCAGCAGCCAGCAGACAGAATCCCAAGGGACCCAGTACTTC.

This clonotype came up many times. This chain connects TRBV12-3 or TRBV12-4 to TRBJ1-1; 7 bases align to TRBD1. This CDR3 has 16 amino acids. The trim removed 5 bases at V and 1 base at J, leaving 10 bases unmatched. The CDR3 is CASSPGQAWGNTEAFF. CDR3 coding DNA: TGTGCCAGCAGTCCTGGACAGGCCTGGGGGAACACTGAAGCTTTCTTT.

This chain uses TRBV29-1 with TRBJ2-3; TRBD2 matches at 9 bases. Germline V CDR1 and CDR2: SQVTM, ANQGSEA. V was pared by 6 bases and J by 3 bases, with 7 bases of the junction left unmatched. This CDR3 has 14 amino acids. CDR3: CSVIAGVLTDTQYF. The CDR3 region has the DNA TGCAGCGTGATAGCGGGAGTGTTGACAGATACGCAGTATTTT.

This clonotype turned up a few times. The chain is built from TRBV27 and TRBJ2-5; 13 bases align to TRBD2. The CDR3 totals 15 residues. Trimming took 4 bases from V and 3 from J; bases not matched to a gene: 2. Per the germline V gene, CDR1 is MNHEY and CDR2 is SMNVEV (reference sequence). CDR3 DNA: TGTGCCAGCAGTTCGGGACTAGCGGGAAAAGAGACCCAGTACTTC. Its translation is CASSSGLAGKETQYF.

This clonotype was detected a few times. This chain connects TRBV4-2 to TRBJ1-6; unclear D gene. Germline lookup yields CDR1 LGHNA and CDR2 YNFKEQ. The CDR3 length is 15 residues. V was pared by 1 base and J by 5 bases, with 9 bases between. This CDR3 reads CASSQGFQDNSPLHF. The CDR3 DNA sequence: TGTGCCAGCAGCCAAGGGTTCCAGGATAATTCACCCCTCCACTTT.

This clonotype was counted at least ten times. The chain uses TRBV4-2 and TRBJ2-7, with D possibly TRBD1 on 6 matching bases. Trimming took off 1 base at V and 2 bases at J, with 18 bases between the two ends. This CDR3 has 17 residues. CDR1 LGHNA and CDR2 YNFKEQ come from the germline V gene. CDR3 amino acids: CASSQVSTGTLTYEQYF. In DNA form, the CDR3 reads TGTGCCAGCAGCCAAGTCTCAACCGGGACACTTACCTACGAGCAGTACTTC.

V is TRBV12-3 or TRBV12-4 and J is TRBJ1-5; D uncertain. The CDR3 runs to 14 residues. V was pared by 3 bases and J by 4 bases, with 10 bases between. CDR3 DNA sequence: TGTGCCAGCAGTTTCGGCCGGGGTAATCAGCCCCAGCATTTT. The encoded protein is CASSFGRGNQPQHF.

This clonotype was observed a few times. The V and J genes are TRBV5-1 and TRBJ2-6; no reliable D call. CDR3 length equals 16 residues. V was trimmed by 3 bases and J by 2 bases, leaving 12 bases between them. The germline CDR1 and CDR2 sequences are SGHRS and YFSETQ. This CDR3 is CASSSDPAPGANVLTF. The CDR3 nucleotides read TGCGCCAGCAGCTCGGACCCTGCCCCTGGGGCCAACGTCCTGACTTTC.

This clonotype was detected only a few times. The rearrangement joins TRBV5-5 to TRBJ1-3, with D possibly matching TRBD1 (6 bases). V lost 5 bases to trimming and J lost 1 base, with 19 bases between them. This CDR3 is built from 17 residues. Germline V gene sequence: CDR1 SGHKS, CDR2 YYEKEE (reference sequence). CDR3 loop: CASSNTGFRGSGNTIYF. The CDR3 coding sequence is TGTGCCAGCAGTAATACAGGGTTTAGAGGATCTGGAAACACCATATATTTT.

This clonotype was detected a few times. The rearrangement links TRBV12-3 or TRBV12-4 to TRBJ1-5, with D possibly TRBD1 on 5 matching bases. The CDR3 length is 16 residues. V lost 9 bases and J 3 bases, leaving 21 bases between the germline ends. In DNA form, the CDR3 reads TGTGCCAGGAGTGCGACAGCTTCAGTATTCAATCAGCCCCAGCATTTT. This translates into CARSATASVFNQPQHF.

This clonotype was seen a handful of times. The chain links TRBV24-1 to TRBJ2-1; D remains unclear. The CDR3 is 15 amino acids. In germline, CDR1 is KGHDR, CDR2 SFDVKD. The germline V and J ends were trimmed by 4 bases and 0 bases, with 9 bases remaining between them. In nucleotides, the CDR3 is TGTGCCACCAGTGAAGGCGGATACTCCTACAATGAGCAGTTCTTC. Translating it yields CATSEGGYSYNEQFF.

V and J are TRBV12-3 or TRBV12-4 and TRBJ2-5; 7 bases line up with TRBD1. CDR3 length: 17 residues. The J segment lost 2 bases and the V segment lost 4 bases, leaving 13 bases of the junction unmatched. CDR3 residues: CASSSGQWKIEQETQYF. The DNA of the CDR3 is TGTGCCAGCAGTTCGGGACAGTGGAAGATCGAACAAGAGACCCAGTACTTC.

The chain couples TRBV10-3 to TRBJ1-5; possibly TRBD1 for D (5 bases). Per germline, CDR1 ENHRY and CDR2 SYGVKD. With 3 bases removed from V and 1 base from J, the gap between germline ends came to 13 bases. CDR3 length: 16 amino acids. The CDR3 reads CAISEPGGRSNQPQHF. The CDR3 bases are TGTGCCATCAGTGAACCGGGGGGGAGGAGCAATCAGCCCCAGCATTTT.

This rearrangement joins TRBV4-2 to TRBJ2-7; 8 bases fit TRBD1. Per germline, CDR1 LGHNA and CDR2 YNFKEQ. CDR3 length: 15 residues. Trimming took 0 bases from V and 7 from J; bases not matched to a gene: 8. The CDR3 spells CASSQDGGQAREQYF. CDR3 nucleotide sequence: TGTGCCAGCAGCCAAGATGGGGGACAGGCGAGGGAGCAGTACTTC.

In its sample, this clonotype was seen many times. CDR3 DNA sequence: TGTGCCAGCAGCTCCGGAGACAGGGGCGAGCAGTACTTC. As protein: CASSSGDRGEQYF. This chain uses TRBV5-6 with TRBJ2-7, with TRBD1 identical over 8 bases. V lost 3 bases, J lost 6 bases, and 5 bases stayed unmatched. The germline CDR1 and CDR2 sequences are SGHDT and YYEEEE. The CDR3 runs 13 residues.

This clonotype has just a few counts. V gene TRBV5-1 combines with J gene TRBJ1-2, with TRBD1 matching 8 bases. This CDR3 is built from 16 residues. CDR1 and CDR2 from the germline V gene are SGHRS and YFSETQ. V lost 4 bases, J lost 4 bases, and 12 bases stayed unmatched. DNA for the CDR3: TGCGCCAGCAGCCCCTCTTTCAGGGGGCTTGGCTATGGCTACACCTTC. This sequence encodes CASSPSFRGLGYGYTF.

This clonotype has just a few counts. This chain connects TRBV7-9 to TRBJ1-1; 9 bases are a match to TRBD1. This CDR3 is 15 amino acids long. J gave up 7 bases and V 5 bases, and 11 bases lay outside the gene matches. CDR1 and CDR2 (germline): SEHNR, FQNEAQ (reference sequence). This CDR3 reads CASSPLRDRVGEAFF. For the CDR3, the DNA is TGTGCCAGCAGCCCCCTCCGGGACAGGGTAGGTGAAGCTTTCTTT.